Listed below are T cell receptor beta chains from one sample, sequenced in a study of cytomegalovirus exposure and HLA in healthy donors. The assay was immunoSEQ multiplex PCR, and TCRdb's table has in-frame clones only and misses some. The table records fewer than 200,000 clones, approximately 86% of them present only once. Sequencing was carried out using PBMCs. Every receptor here comes from a boy between 2 and 10 years old in good health and CMV-seronegative. CDR3s include the opening cysteine and the closing phenylalanine or tryptophan. The D gene is left open where the match is weak. Clone sizes are given selectively: once, few, many, or a class where the clone is expanded.

TRBJ1-6,-,TRBV28,-,TGTGCCAGCAGTTTAGGAGGCAGCAGGAGCTCCTATAATTCACCCCTCCACTTT,CASSLGGSRSSYNSPLHF
TRBJ2-7,-,TRBV10-3,TRBD2,TGTGCCATCACTGAGACTAGCGGGAGCTACGAGCAGTACTTC,CAITETSGSYEQYF
TRBJ2-7,-,TRBV28,-,TGTGCCAGCCGGGGCAGGGGTAGTGAGCAGTACTTC,CASRGRGSEQYF
TRBJ1-3,-,TRBV27,TRBD1,TGTGCCAGCAGTCCCAGGACAGGGATCGGAAACACCATATATTTT,CASSPRTGIGNTIYF
TRBJ2-5,once,TRBV19,TRBD2,TGTGCCAGTAGTCCCCCTAGCGGGAGGACCTACCAAGAGACCCAGTACTTC,CASSPPSGRTYQETQYF
TRBJ2-2,-,TRBV9,-,TGTGCCAGCAGCGTAGGACAGCCGACCGGGGAGCTGTTTTTT,CASSVGQPTGELFF
TRBJ1-3,-,TRBV4-1,TRBD1,TGCGCCAGCAGCCAGCCCCGACAGGGCATAATTTCCCCCGATGGAAACACCATATATTTT,CASSQPRQGIISPDGNTIYF
TRBJ2-1,-,TRBV5-4,TRBD1,TGTGCCAGCAGCTTGGGACAGGGGTCCTACAATGAGCAGTTCTTC,CASSLGQGSYNEQFF
TRBJ2-1,-,TRBV28,TRBD2,TGTGCCAGCAGTTTATCCAACCTAGCGGGAGGAGAGCAGTTCTTC,CASSLSNLAGGEQFF
TRBJ2-5,-,TRBV6-5,-,TGTGCCAGCAGTTTCAGTGCGGGGACCCAGTACTTC,CASSFSAGTQYF
TRBJ1-5,-,TRBV16,-,TGTGCCAGCAGCCAATTCCCCAGGGGTAATCAGCCCCAGCATTTT,CASSQFPRGNQPQHF
TRBJ2-7,-,TRBV11-2,TRBD2,TGTGCCAGCAGTTCCACTAGCGTCTACGAGCAGTACTTC,CASSSTSVYEQYF
TRBJ1-5,-,TRBV28,-,TGTGCCAGCACTAGCCTGAGCAATCAGCCCCAGCATTTT,CASTSLSNQPQHF
TRBJ2-1,-,TRBV27,-,TGTGCCAGCAGTTTGCCGGGACAATACAATGAGCAGTTCTTC,CASSLPGQYNEQFF
TRBJ2-1,-,TRBV20-1,-,TGCAGTCCGGTAAAGTCGAATGAGCAGTTCTTC,CSPVKSNEQFF
TRBJ2-7,-,TRBV4-1,-,TGCGCCAGCAGCCCAGAGGACAGCCTTCTCTACTACGAGCAGTACTTC,CASSPEDSLLYYEQYF
TRBJ2-1,-,TRBV27,-,TGTGCCAGCAGGGCGGAGAGCTCCTACAATGAGCAGTTCTTC,CASRAESSYNEQFF
TRBJ1-2,-,TRBV18,-,TGTGCCAGCTCACGACCGGGCAACTATGGCTACACCTTC,CASSRPGNYGYTF
TRBJ1-3,few,TRBV5-4,-,TGTGCCAGCAGCTCATCAGGGGTGGGAAGAAACACCATATATTTT,CASSSSGVGRNTIYF
TRBJ1-1,-,TRBV6-5,-,TGTGCCAGCAGTTCGACAGACACTGAAGCTTTCTTT,CASSSTDTEAFF
TRBJ1-2,-,TRBV6-5,TRBD1,TGTGCCAGCAGTTACCCGCAGGGGGCCCTGGCGGTCTACACCTTC,CASSYPQGALAVYTF
TRBJ2-1,-,TRBV7-6,TRBD2,TGTGCCAGCAGCTTACGGGGGGTCGATGAGCAGTTCTTC,CASSLRGVDEQFF
TRBJ2-3,-,TRBV5-1,-,TGCGCCAGCAGCTTGGATGTGGCGGGACGCACAGATACGCAGTATTTT,CASSLDVAGRTDTQYF
TRBJ1-5,once,TRBV19,TRBD1,TGTGCCAGTAGTGACACAGGGGCTCAGCCCCAGCATTTT,CASSDTGAQPQHF
TRBJ2-7,-,TRBV5-1,TRBD2,TGCGCCAGCAGCTTGAGCGGGAGTTACGTCTACGAGCAGTACTTC,CASSLSGSYVYEQYF
TRBJ2-1,-,TRBV30,-,TGTGCCCTCCAGGCCTACAATGAGCAGTTCTTC,CALQAYNEQFF
TRBJ1-1,once,TRBV19,TRBD1,TGTGCCAGTAAGGGGGACAGGGAGGACACTGAAGCTTTCTTT,CASKGDREDTEAFF
TRBJ2-2,-,TRBV18,-,TGTGCCAGCTCACCACGTGGAGGTTCGACCGGGGAGCTGTTTTTT,CASSPRGGSTGELFF
TRBJ2-5,-,TRBV5-4,TRBD2,TGTGCCAGCAGCTTGAACCACCTCTCGGCGCGGGAGGAACAAGAGACCCAGTACTTC,CASSLNHLSAREEQETQYF
TRBJ2-6,-,TRBV11-2,TRBD1,TGTGCCAGCAGCCCCATCGGAAGACAGGGGAGGCCTGGGGCCAACGTCCTGACTTTC,CASSPIGRQGRPGANVLTF
TRBJ2-3,-,TRBV29-1,-,TGCAGCGTTGAAGATCTAAGCGGCACAGATACGCAGTATTTT,CSVEDLSGTDTQYF
TRBJ2-2,-,TRBV28,TRBD1,TGTGCCAGCAGTTTAAAGGGACAGGGGAGGTTCGGGGAGCTGTTTTTT,CASSLKGQGRFGELFF
TRBJ2-7,-,TRBV21-1,-,TGTGCCAGCCCGAAACAGGGGGCGAAGTCAACGGGAGGGATTTTATGTTGCTACGAGCAGTACTTC,CASPKQGAKSTGGILCCYEQYF
TRBJ2-1,once,TRBV6-5,-,TGTGCCAGCAGTTCCAAACCAGGGGTCGGATTCTTC,CASSSKPGVGFF
TRBJ1-2,-,TRBV7-9,TRBD1,TGTGCCAGCAGCTCGACAGGGTGGGGCTATGGCTACACCTTC,CASSSTGWGYGYTF
TRBJ2-2,-,TRBV14,TRBD2,TGTGCCAGCAGCCAAGGGGCTAGCGGGGGAACCGGGGAGCTGTTTTTT,CASSQGASGGTGELFF
TRBJ2-1,-,TRBV2,-,TGTGCCAGCAGTGCGGGGGAGCAGTTCTTC,CASSAGEQFF
TRBJ2-2,-,TRBV5-1,TRBD2,TGCGCCAGCAGCTTGACACTAGCGGGGACCGGGGAGCTGTTTTTT,CASSLTLAGTGELFF
TRBJ1-4,-,TRBV7-9,-,TGTGCCAGCAGCTTACCGGGAGCCACTGAAAAACTGTTTTTT,CASSLPGATEKLFF
TRBJ2-5,-,TRBV18,-,TGTGCCAGCTCTCGGTTTGACAGCCAAGAGACCCAGTACTTC,CASSRFDSQETQYF
TRBJ1-4,-,TRBV6-1,-,TGTGCCAGCGCTACCCCAGGGGCAAGGGAAAAACTGTTTTTT,CASATPGAREKLFF
TRBJ2-7,-,TRBV5-1,TRBD1,TGCGCCAGCAGCCAACAGGGACAGGGTTACGAGCAGTACTTC,CASSQQGQGYEQYF
TRBJ2-2,few,TRBV4-1,TRBD1,TGCGCCAGCAGCCTCGGACAGGGACAGGACGGGGAGCTGTTTTTT,CASSLGQGQDGELFF
TRBJ1-1,-,TRBV27,-,TGTGCCAGGCCGGCGGAGGGTTGGACTGAAGCTTTCTTT,CARPAEGWTEAFF
TRBJ1-1,-,TRBV11-2,-,TGTGCCAGCAGCTACCGGGGTCGGGGGGGACGGGCTGAAGCTTTCTTT,CASSYRGRGGRAEAFF
TRBJ1-1,-,TRBV28,-,TGTGCCAGCAGTCCCGCCGGGGGTCTCACTGAAGCTTTCTTT,CASSPAGGLTEAFF
TRBJ1-1,-,TRBV28,-,TGTGCCAGCAGTTCCAGAGGGTCCCCTTTCTTT,CASSSRGSPFF
TRBJ1-1,-,TRBV11-2,TRBD1,TGTGCCAGCAGCGGAGGACAGGGGGTGGGCACTGAAGCTTTCTTT,CASSGGQGVGTEAFF
TRBJ1-5,-,TRBV7-9,-,TGTGCCAGCAGCTCGGCCGAGGGTTCGCCTAAGAATCAGCCCCAGCATTTT,CASSSAEGSPKNQPQHF
TRBJ1-1,-,TRBV29-1,-,TGCAGCGTTATGGGGGCCTATGAAGCTTTCTTT,CSVMGAYEAFF
TRBJ2-1,-,TRBV21-1,-,TGTGCCAGCAGCAAAGCGCTGCTAGCGGGGGGCCCGCAGGTCTTC,CASSKALLAGGPQVF
TRBJ2-5,-,TRBV30,-,TGTGCCTGGGACCACAGGGCTGGGGAGACCCAGTACTTC,CAWDHRAGETQYF
TRBJ2-1,few,TRBV9,TRBD1,TGTGCCAGCAGCGAGGGACAGGGGATAGGAGAGCAGTTCTTC,CASSEGQGIGEQFF